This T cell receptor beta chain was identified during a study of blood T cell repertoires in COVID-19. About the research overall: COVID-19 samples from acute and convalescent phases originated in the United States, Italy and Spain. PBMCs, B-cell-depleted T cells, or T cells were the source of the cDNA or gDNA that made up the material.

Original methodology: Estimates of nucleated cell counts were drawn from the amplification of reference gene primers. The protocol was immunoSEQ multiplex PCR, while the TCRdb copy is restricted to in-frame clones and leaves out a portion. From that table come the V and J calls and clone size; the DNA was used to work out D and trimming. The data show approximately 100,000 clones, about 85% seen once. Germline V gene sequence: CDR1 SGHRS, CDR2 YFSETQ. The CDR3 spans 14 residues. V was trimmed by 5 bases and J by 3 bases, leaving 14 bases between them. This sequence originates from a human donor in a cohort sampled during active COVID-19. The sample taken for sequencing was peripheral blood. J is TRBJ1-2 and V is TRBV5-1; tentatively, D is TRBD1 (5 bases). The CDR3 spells CASRPPGSDYGYTF. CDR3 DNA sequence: TGCGCCAGCAGACCACCAGGGTCCGACTATGGCTACACCTTC.